One and the same sample provided the 9 T cell receptor beta chains below, sequenced in a study of blood T cell repertoires in COVID-19. The repertoire was sequenced with immunoSEQ multiplex PCR; TCRdb's copy has only in-frame clones and lacks some. The table records hundreds of thousands of clones, 86% of them present only once. Material: peripheral blood. The receptors derive from a woman aged 25 to 39 with active or convalescent COVID-19.

The chain links TRBV4-2 to TRBJ2-1; D remains ambiguous. CDR1 is LGHNA, CDR2 YNFKEQ, per germline. V was trimmed by 0 bases and J by 0 bases, leaving 6 bases between them. The CDR3 extends over 15 amino acids. This CDR3 is CASSQDESSYNEQFF. In DNA form, the CDR3 reads TGTGCCAGCAGCCAAGACGAGAGCTCCTACAATGAGCAGTTCTTC.

The chain has TRBV6-5 and TRBJ2-2; 7 nucleotides agree with TRBD1. This CDR3 has 14 amino acids. The germline V gene encodes CDR1 MNHEY and CDR2 SVGAGI. Trimming took 6 bases from V and 5 from J; bases not matched to a gene: 6. The CDR3 reads CASRLDRDTGELFF. DNA of the CDR3: TGTGCCAGCAGGCTTGACAGGGATACCGGGGAGCTGTTTTTT.

A few counts support this clone. The V and J genes are TRBV4-1 and TRBJ1-3; tentative D call: TRBD1 (5 bases). The V end lost 0 bases, the J end lost 4 bases, and 10 bases lay between the germline ends. There are 15 residues in the CDR3. In germline, CDR1 is MGHRA, CDR2 YSYEKL. In DNA, the CDR3 is TGCGCCAGCAGCCAAGATGTGGGGCCCGGAAACACCATATATTTT. It specifies CASSQDVGPGNTIYF.

The CDR3 DNA sequence: TGTGCCAGCAGCTTTCGAGGGTCGGACATTCAGTACTTC. It yields the protein CASSFRGSDIQYF. The J gene is TRBJ2-4, the V gene TRBV7-9; TRBD2 might be the D (5 bases). Germline CDR1 and CDR2: SEHNR and FQNEAQ (reference sequence). The length of the CDR3 is 13 residues. Trimming pared 3 bases from V and 8 bases from J, leaving 11 bases between.

The genes are TRBV11-2 and TRBJ2-3, with D uncertain. V lost 6 bases and J lost 0, with 16 bases in between. This CDR3 comprises 16 residues. Germline V CDR1 and CDR2: SGHAT, FQNNGV. The CDR3 nucleotides are TGTGCCAGCAGGAAACTTGGAGCCTCTAGCACAGATACGCAGTATTTT. Amino acids: CASRKLGASSTDTQYF.

Comment on this clone: This sample also contains other DNA sequences that code for the same CDR3. The J gene is TRBJ2-3, the V gene TRBV5-1; TRBD2 matches at 11 bases. The CDR3 sequence is 15 residues long. V shed 0 bases and J 4 bases; nucleotides not matched to a gene: 1. Germline V gene data show CDR1 as SGHRS and CDR2 as YFSETQ. The CDR3 nucleotides read TGCGCCAGCAGCTTGGGACTAGCGGGGTCAGATACGCAGTATTTT. Translating it yields CASSLGLAGSDTQYF.

The genes are TRBV27 and TRBJ2-1; 8 bases agree with TRBD1. CDR1 is MNHEY, CDR2 SMNVEV, per germline (reference sequence). CDR3 length: 14 amino acids. V gave up 2 bases and J gave up 5 bases; unmatched junction bases: 2. The CDR3 loop reads CASSLDRGNNEQFF. CDR3 nucleotides: TGTGCCAGCAGTTTAGACAGGGGAAACAATGAGCAGTTCTTC.

The gene calls are TRBV11-2 and TRBJ1-2; the D is unclear. CDR3 length equals 13 residues. Trimming pared 2 bases from V and 2 bases from J, leaving 6 bases between. The germline V gene has CDR1 SGHAT and CDR2 FQNNGV. DNA of the CDR3: TGTGCCAGCAGCTTATACACAAACTATGGCTACACCTTC. This codes for CASSLYTNYGYTF.

V is TRBV5-1 and J is TRBJ2-5; 14 bases line up with TRBD2. The CDR3 runs to 18 residues. Trimming at V came to 0 bases and at J to 5 bases, leaving 9 bases not matched to a gene. CDR1 and CDR2 from the germline V gene are SGHRS and YFSETQ. CDR3 bases: TGCGCCAGCAGCTTGGATCCGGGACTAGCGGGAGTAGGGGAGACCCAGTACTTC. Translating gives CASSLDPGLAGVGETQYF.